These T cell receptor beta chains were read from a single sample in a study of blood T cell repertoires in COVID-19. Using immunoSEQ multiplex PCR, the repertoire was profiled, and TCRdb retains in-frame clones only, with some absent. The sample carries fewer than 250,000 clones, around four fifths recorded once. Input material: peripheral blood. All receptors come from a woman in her sixties or seventies with active or convalescent COVID-19. The CDR3 runs from the conserved cysteine through the conserved F or W. A D gene is named only where the DNA matches it firmly. Rows may omit the clone size; those that give it use once, few, many or a size class.

>14|NA|TRBJ2-3|NA|TRBV2
CATAFAGSAYTQYF
TGTGCCACCGCATTTGCGGGGAGCGCCTATACGCAGTATTTT
>14|NA|TRBJ2-5|NA|TRBV14
CASSQEFERATQYF
TGTGCCAGCAGCCAAGAATTCGAGAGGGCGACCCAGTACTTC
>20|TRBD2|TRBJ2-1|once|TRBV11-3
CASSGWEVAGGPSSNNEQFF
TGTGCCAGCAGCGGATGGGAAGTAGCGGGAGGGCCTTCAAGCAACAATGAGCAGTTCTTC
>19|NA|TRBJ1-5|NA|TRBV6-2/TRBV6-3
CASSTLGTTHFFSNQPQHF
TGTGCCAGCAGTACCCTGGGGACAACTCACTTTTTTAGCAATCAGCCCCAGCATTTT
>15|TRBD1|TRBJ1-5|NA|TRBV4-1
CASSQERGQNQPQHF
TGCGCCAGCAGCCAAGAGAGGGGGCAGAATCAGCCCCAGCATTTT
>14|TRBD1|TRBJ1-2|NA|TRBV7-2
CASSLGQGAYGYTF
TGTGCCAGCAGCTTAGGACAGGGGGCTTATGGCTACACCTTC
>15|TRBD2|TRBJ2-1|NA|TRBV3-1/TRBV3-2
CASSPWREHANEQFF
TGTGCCAGCAGCCCCTGGCGGGAGCATGCGAATGAGCAGTTCTTC
>14|TRBD2|TRBJ2-7|NA|TRBV4-1
CASSPTPGRNEQYF
TGCGCCAGCAGCCCAACTCCCGGGAGGAACGAGCAGTACTTC
>17|NA|TRBJ2-2|NA|TRBV5-4
CASSLDRAGVDTGELFF
TGTGCCAGCAGCTTGGATCGGGCAGGGGTTGACACCGGGGAGCTGTTTTTT
>15|TRBD1|TRBJ2-5|NA|TRBV7-3
CASSQVPGGKETQYF
TGTGCCAGCAGTCAAGTGCCAGGGGGAAAAGAGACCCAGTACTTC
>13|NA|TRBJ2-7|NA|TRBV6-1
CASSEGTVYEQYF
TGTGCCAGCAGTGAAGGGACTGTCTACGAGCAGTACTTC
>16|TRBD2|TRBJ2-5|NA|TRBV2
CASSIPWAGGQETQYF
TGTGCCAGCAGTATCCCTTGGGCGGGAGGTCAAGAGACCCAGTACTTC
>15|NA|TRBJ1-1|once|TRBV2
CASSRLSGPNTEAFF
TGTGCCAGCAGCCGACTCTCCGGCCCCAACACTGAAGCTTTCTTT
>11|NA|TRBJ1-2|NA|TRBV10-2
CASSGDYGYTF
TGCGCCAGCAGTGGAGACTATGGCTACACCTTC
>14|TRBD1|TRBJ1-5|NA|TRBV7-2
CASSARQGGQPQHF
TGTGCCAGCAGCGCCCGACAGGGAGGTCAGCCCCAGCATTTT
>14|NA|TRBJ1-4|NA|TRBV19
CASSVQGTNEKLFF
TGTGCCAGTAGTGTTCAGGGAACTAATGAAAAACTGTTTTTT
>14|NA|TRBJ2-5|NA|TRBV5-6
CASSLAQGQETQYF
TGTGCCAGCAGCTTGGCGCAGGGACAAGAGACCCAGTACTTC
>13|NA|TRBJ1-1|NA|TRBV5-4
CASSLTTNTEAFF
TGTGCCAGCAGCTTGACTACTAACACTGAAGCTTTCTTT
>15|NA|TRBJ2-1|NA|TRBV7-2
CASSLAGGGGDEQFF
TGTGCCAGCAGCTTAGCGGGGGGAGGGGGGGATGAGCAGTTCTTC
>12|NA|TRBJ1-4|few|TRBV5-1
CASSRLQEKLFF
TGCGCCAGCAGCCGCCTTCAGGAAAAACTGTTTTTT
>15|NA|TRBJ2-5|NA|TRBV7-3
CASSLTFGQQETQYF
TGTGCCAGCAGCTTAACGTTCGGACAGCAAGAGACCCAGTACTTC
>15|TRBD2|TRBJ2-1|few|TRBV19
CASSLLRGSHNEQFF
TGTGCCAGTAGTCTTCTGCGCGGGAGTCACAATGAGCAGTTCTTC
>15|NA|TRBJ2-1|NA|TRBV7-6
CASSQGLTTHNEQFF
TGTGCCAGCAGCCAAGGACTCACAACCCACAATGAGCAGTTCTTC
>14|TRBD1|TRBJ1-6|NA|TRBV20-1
CSASTRGLGSPLHF
TGCAGTGCTAGTACCAGGGGGCTTGGTTCACCCCTCCACTTT
>20|TRBD1|TRBJ1-3|NA|TRBV20-1
CSASFYRDRQSSYSGNTIYF
TGCAGTGCTAGTTTTTACCGGGACAGGCAATCCTCTTACTCTGGAAACACCATATATTTT
>16|TRBD2|TRBJ2-1|NA|TRBV18
CASSSLSGSSYNEQFF
TGTGCCAGCTCATCTCTTAGCGGGAGCTCCTACAATGAGCAGTTCTTC
>16|TRBD2|TRBJ2-1|NA|TRBV11-3
CASSLMGTSGYNEQFF
TGTGCCAGCAGCCTCATGGGGACTAGCGGGTACAATGAGCAGTTCTTC
>15|TRBD1|TRBJ2-3|NA|TRBV20-1
CSASQVAGTGDTQYF
TGCAGTGCTAGTCAGGTGGCGGGGACAGGGGATACGCAGTATTTT